This TCR beta chain was profiled in a study of vaccination effects on CD4 cells after COVID-19. The germline gives CDR1 MGHRA, CDR2 YSYEKL. CDR3 length equals 15 residues. Between the trimmed V and J ends, which lost 3 bases and 5 bases, there was a span of 15 bases. To note about this clone: The antigen remains undetermined.

Following culture for about 11 days, CD4+ T cells were isolated. Participants each got two BNT162b2 or mRNA-1273 vaccine doses. In the cultures, half the medium was exchanged for IL-2 medium on days 3 and 7. Libraries were prepared by immunoSEQ multiplex PCR; TCRdb keeps only in-frame clonotypes and omits some of them. Here the sample spans around 69,000 clones, around 85% being singletons. The chain employs TRBV4-1 and TRBJ2-3; unclear D gene. This receptor was taken from a human donor who received a COVID-19 vaccine. The sequencing used CD4+ T cells from PBMCs cultured without peptide, collected after COVID-19 vaccination. The CDR3 is CASSQGRANLDTQYF. CDR3 bases: TGCGCCAGCAGCCAGGGAAGGGCTAATCTAGATACGCAGTATTTT.